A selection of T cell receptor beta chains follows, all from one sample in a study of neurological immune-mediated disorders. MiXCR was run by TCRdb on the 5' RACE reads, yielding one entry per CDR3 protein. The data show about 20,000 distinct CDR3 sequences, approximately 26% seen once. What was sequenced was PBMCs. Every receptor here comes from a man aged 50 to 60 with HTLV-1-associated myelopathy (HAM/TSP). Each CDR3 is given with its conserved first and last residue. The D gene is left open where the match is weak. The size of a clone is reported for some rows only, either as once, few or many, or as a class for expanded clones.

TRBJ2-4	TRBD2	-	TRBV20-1	TGCAGTGCTGGACTAGTGGGGGGGGCCAAAAACATTCAGTACTTC	CSAGLVGGAKNIQYF
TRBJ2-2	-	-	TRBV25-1	TGTGCCAGCAGTGATATTTCGAACACCGGGGAGCTGTTTTTT	CASSDISNTGELFF
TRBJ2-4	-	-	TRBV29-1	TGCAGCGTTGACGTACAGGGTAAAATAGGAGCCAAAAACATTCAGTACTTC	CSVDVQGKIGAKNIQYF
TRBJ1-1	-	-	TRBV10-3	TGTGCCATCAGTGGGGAACGGAGGGTAACGAACACTGAAGCTTTCTTT	CAISGERRVTNTEAFF
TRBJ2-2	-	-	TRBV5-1	TGCGCCAGCAGCTTGATGGACCACACCGGGGAGCTGTTTTTT	CASSLMDHTGELFF
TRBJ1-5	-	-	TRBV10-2	TGCGCCAGCACCCTCGGGAGGGGTCAGCCCCAGCATTTT	CASTLGRGQPQHF
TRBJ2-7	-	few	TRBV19	TGTGCCAGTAGTATGGGGCAGGGGCCCTACGAGCAGTACTTC	CASSMGQGPYEQYF
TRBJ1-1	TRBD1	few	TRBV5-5	TGTGCCAGCAGCTCGCCGCGGGACAGGGGGTCGATGAACACTGAAGCTTTCTTT	CASSSPRDRGSMNTEAFF
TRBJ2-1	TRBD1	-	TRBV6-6	TGTGCCAGCAGCCCGGGACAGGGCCTGTACAATGAGCAGTTCTTC	CASSPGQGLYNEQFF
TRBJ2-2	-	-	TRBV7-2	TGTGCCAGCAGCCCTACCGCCCTTCGGCGAAACACCGGGGAGCTGTTTTTT	CASSPTALRRNTGELFF
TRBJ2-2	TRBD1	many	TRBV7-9	TGTGCCAGCAGCCCCGACAGGGCGGGTACCGGGGAGCTGTTTTTT	CASSPDRAGTGELFF
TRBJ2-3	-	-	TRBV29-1	TGCAGCGTCCTCGGCGCGGATACGCAGTATTTT	CSVLGADTQYF
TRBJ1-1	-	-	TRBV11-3	TGTGCCAGCAGCCCCTTCTCAGCTAAGGGCACTGAAGCTTTCTTT	CASSPFSAKGTEAFF
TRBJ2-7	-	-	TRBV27	TGTGCCAGCAACCTACAGGGCTCCTACGAGCAGTACTTC	CASNLQGSYEQYF
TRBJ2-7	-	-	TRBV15	TGTGCCACCAGCCGATCTACAGGACACTCCTACGAGCAGTACTTC	CATSRSTGHSYEQYF
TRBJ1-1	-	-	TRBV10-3	TGTGCCATCAAAACCCGGGACGGTAGCACTGAAGCTTTCTTT	CAIKTRDGSTEAFF
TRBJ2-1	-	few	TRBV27	TGTGCCAGCACTAAATACAATGAGCAGTTCTTC	CASTKYNEQFF
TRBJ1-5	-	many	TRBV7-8	TGTGCCAGCAGCTTAGCGGACAGTTTTGGTGGGCCCCAGCATTTT	CASSLADSFGGPQHF
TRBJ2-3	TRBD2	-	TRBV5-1	TGCGCCAGCAGCCCGGGGCTACTAGCGGGGGGGCAAACAGATACGCAGTATTTT	CASSPGLLAGGQTDTQYF
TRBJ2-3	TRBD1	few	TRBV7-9	TGTGCCAGCAGCTTAGGACAGGGTTCGTATTTT	CASSLGQGSYF
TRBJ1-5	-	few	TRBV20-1	TGCAGTGCTAGAGATGGTAGCAATCAGCCCCAGCATTTT	CSARDGSNQPQHF
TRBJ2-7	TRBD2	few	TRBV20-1	TGCAGTGCCCCTAGCGGGGGGGCCCTCTACGAGCAGTACTTC	CSAPSGGALYEQYF
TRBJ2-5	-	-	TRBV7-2	TGTGCCAGCAGCTTAGGACTGGGGAAGACCCAGTACTTC	CASSLGLGKTQYF